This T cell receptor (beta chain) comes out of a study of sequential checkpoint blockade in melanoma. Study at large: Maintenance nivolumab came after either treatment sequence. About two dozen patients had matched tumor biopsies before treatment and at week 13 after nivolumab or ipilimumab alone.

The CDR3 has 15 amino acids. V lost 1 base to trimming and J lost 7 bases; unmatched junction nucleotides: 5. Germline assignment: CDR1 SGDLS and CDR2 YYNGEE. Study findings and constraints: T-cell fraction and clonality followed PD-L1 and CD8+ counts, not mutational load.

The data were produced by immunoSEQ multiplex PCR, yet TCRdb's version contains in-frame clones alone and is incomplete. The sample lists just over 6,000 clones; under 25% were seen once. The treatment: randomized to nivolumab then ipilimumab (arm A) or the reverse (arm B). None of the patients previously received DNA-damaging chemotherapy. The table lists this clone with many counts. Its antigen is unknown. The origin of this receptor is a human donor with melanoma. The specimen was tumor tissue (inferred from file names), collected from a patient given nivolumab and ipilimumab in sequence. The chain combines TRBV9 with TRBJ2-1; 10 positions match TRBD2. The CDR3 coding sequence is TGTGCCAGCAGCGTATCTAGCGGGAGAGGGAATGAGCAGTTCTTC. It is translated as CASSVSSGRGNEQFF.